Shown below are 9 T cell receptor beta chains from a single sample sequenced in a study of T cell responses to AZD1222 COVID-19 vaccine. Sequencing used immunoSEQ multiplex PCR; TCRdb keeps in-frame clones, though not all of them. Here the sample spans over 150,000 clones, 90% to 95% being singletons. The source material was peripheral blood, sampled on day 0 of MenACWY control vaccination. These TCRs come from an adult in good health.

The rearrangement links TRBV4-3 to TRBJ2-5, with D uncertain. The CDR3 runs 13 residues. CDR1 LGHNA and CDR2 YSLEER come from the germline V gene. Trimming cost V 0 bases and J 5 bases, with 7 bases left between them. The CDR3 nucleotides are TGCGCCAGCAGCCAAGATCTTTGGGAGACCCAGTACTTC. Its protein product is CASSQDLWETQYF.

J is TRBJ2-2 and V is TRBV7-8; no definite D call. The germline gives CDR1 SGHVS, CDR2 FQNEAQ. The CDR3 runs 14 residues. V lost 5 bases to trimming and J lost 3 bases, with 10 bases between them. The CDR3 loop is CASSISRDTGELFF. For the CDR3, the DNA is TGTGCCAGCAGCATTTCCCGGGACACCGGGGAGCTGTTTTTT.

The rearrangement links TRBV19 to TRBJ2-1; TRBD2 matches 11 bases. Per the germline V gene, CDR1 is LNHDA and CDR2 is SQIVND (reference sequence). The CDR3 spans 14 residues. With V trimmed by 7 bases and J by 10 bases, 9 bases remained unmatched. CDR3 sequence reads: CASTPSGRNREQFF. The CDR3 DNA follows: TGTGCCAGTACCCCTAGCGGGAGGAATCGGGAGCAGTTCTTC.

V is TRBV7-9 and J is TRBJ1-2; 7 nucleotides agree with TRBD1. Looked up from germline, CDR1 is SEHNR and CDR2 is FQNEAQ (reference sequence). The CDR3 spans 15 residues. The ends lost 0 bases at V and 6 bases at J; junction bases unmatched: 7. The CDR3 coding sequence is TGTGCCAGCAGCTTAGCGAGGGCAGGGGGGAATGGCTACACCTTC. This sequence encodes CASSLARAGGNGYTF. Together with reference TRBV7-9 and TRBJ1-2, the CDR3 gives the full variable domain: DTGVSQNPRHKITKRGQNVTFRCDPISEHNRLYWYRQTLGQGPEFLTYFQNEAQLEKSRLLSDRFSAERPKGSFSTLEIQRTEQGDSAMYLCASSLARAGGNGYTFGSGTRLTVV.

J is TRBJ2-1 and V is TRBV10-3, with 11 bases that match TRBD2. The trim removed 0 bases at V and 6 bases at J, leaving 19 bases unmatched. The germline gives CDR1 ENHRY, CDR2 SYGVKD. The CDR3 covers 21 residues. The CDR3 DNA reads as TGTGCCATCAGTGAGTCGTCACCCGCCGGGACTAGCGGACTAGGCTCCAATGAGCAGTTCTTC. Residues: CAISESSPAGTSGLGSNEQFF.

The table lists this clone with a count of one. The V call is TRBV3-1 (or the pseudogene TRBV3-2), the J call TRBJ2-7; D remains unclear. The germline CDR1 and CDR2 sequences are LGHDT and YNNKEL (reference sequence). This CDR3 is 18 amino acids long. V lost 1 base and J 3 bases, leaving 22 bases between the germline ends. The CDR3 sequence: CASSQGVPLADLFYEQYF. DNA of the CDR3: TGTGCCAGCAGCCAAGGGGTCCCCCTGGCGGACCTCTTCTACGAGCAGTACTTC.

This clone showed up just once. The chain uses TRBV14 and TRBJ2-1; TRBD1 aligns across 8 bases. Trimming at V came to 3 bases and at J to 7 bases, leaving 11 bases not matched to a gene. Per the germline V gene, CDR1 is SGHDN and CDR2 is FVKESK. CDR3 length equals 16 residues. The chain's CDR3 is CASSHPGQGLLNEQFF. CDR3 coding DNA: TGTGCCAGCAGCCACCCTGGACAGGGTTTATTGAATGAGCAGTTCTTC.

Of note for this clone: The same CDR3 also results from other DNA sequences found in this sample. This chain connects TRBV19 to TRBJ2-6, with 7 bases fitting TRBD1. V was pared by 5 bases and J by 0 bases, with 4 bases of the junction left unmatched. CDR1 is LNHDA, CDR2 SQIVND, per germline (reference sequence). This CDR3 comprises 16 residues. CDR3 DNA: TGTGCCAGTAGTTTCGGACAGGCCTCTGGGGCCAACGTCCTGACTTTC. This translates into CASSFGQASGANVLTF.

V and J are TRBV27 and TRBJ2-3; D is possibly TRBD2 (5 bases). From germline, CDR1 is MNHEY and CDR2 SMNVEV (reference sequence). Trimming left V 1 base short and J 4 bases short, with 27 bases between. The length of the CDR3 is 20 residues. CDR3 DNA sequence: TGTGCCAGCAGTTTATGGGGAGTAGTGGCAAGGACGGGCGGGTCAGATACGCAGTATTTT. This sequence encodes CASSLWGVVARTGGSDTQYF.